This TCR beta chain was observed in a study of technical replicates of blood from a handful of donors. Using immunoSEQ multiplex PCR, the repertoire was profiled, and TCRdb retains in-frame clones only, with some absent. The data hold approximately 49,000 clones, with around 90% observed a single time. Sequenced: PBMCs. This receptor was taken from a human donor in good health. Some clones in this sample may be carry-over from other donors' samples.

Here the CDR3 reads CASSYRGGEVRAFF. The CDR3 nucleotides read TGTGCCAGCAGTTACCGTGGGGGGGAAGTGCGTGCTTTCTTT. The chain couples TRBV6-5 to TRBJ1-1; possible D gene TRBD1, 5 bases. Trimming stripped 2 bases from V and 11 bases from J, with 18 bases between. The germline V gene has CDR1 MNHEY and CDR2 SVGAGI. The CDR3 has 14 residues.